These 6 T cell receptor beta chains came from one sample sequenced in a study of blood T cell repertoires in COVID-19. Sequencing was performed with immunoSEQ multiplex PCR; in TCRdb, only in-frame clones are kept and a portion is missing. This table has 100,000 to 150,000 clones, nearly 70% appearing once. Sequencing was performed on peripheral blood. Every receptor here comes from an older woman with acute or convalescent COVID-19.

The gene calls are TRBV5-6 and TRBJ1-2; 9 bases match TRBD1. V lost 5 bases, J lost 0 bases, and 2 bases stayed unmatched. The CDR3 spans 14 residues. CDR1 SGHDT and CDR2 YYEEEE come from the germline V gene. The DNA of the CDR3 is TGTGCCAGCAGTACAGGGGGCGCTAACTATGGCTACACCTTC. The encoded protein is CASSTGGANYGYTF.

This chain connects TRBV6-5 to TRBJ2-3; 7 bases line up with TRBD1. This CDR3 is built from 14 residues. CDR1 is MNHEY, CDR2 SVGAGI, per germline. Trimming removed 10 bases from V and 3 bases from J; junction bases left unmatched: 10. The CDR3 DNA reads TGTGCCACCTCAGAGGCAGGGGGTACAGATACGCAGTATTTT. Encoded protein: CATSEAGGTDTQYF.

The genes are TRBV6-1 and TRBJ2-2, with D hard to call. The CDR3 sequence is 14 residues long. The germline CDR1 and CDR2 sequences are MNHNS and SASEGT. V was shortened by 0 bases and J by 7 bases, with 9 bases between the two germline ends. The CDR3 bases are TGTGCCAGCAGTGAAGCGGCGCTAGTCGGGGAGCTGTTTTTT. Amino acid sequence: CASSEAALVGELFF.

DNA of the CDR3: TGTGCCACCAGCATTTTTCCCACCGGGACTAGCAGCTACAATGAGCAGTTCTTC. Amino acid sequence: CATSIFPTGTSSYNEQFF. V and J are TRBV15 and TRBJ2-1; 9 bases agree with TRBD2. The junction had 13 bases not matched to a gene; V was cut back by 4 bases and J by 3 bases. This CDR3 has 18 residues. CDR1 and CDR2 from the germline V gene are LNHNV and YYDKDF (reference sequence). The full variable domain, its missing parts supplied by reference TRBV15 and TRBJ2-1, is DAMVIQNPRYQVTQFGKPVTLSCSQTLNHNVMYWYQQKSSQAPKLLFHYYDKDFNNEADTPDNFQSRRPNTSFCFLDIRSPGLGDTAMYLCATSIFPTGTSSYNEQFFGPGTRLTVL.

The V and J genes are TRBV18 and TRBJ1-2; 8 bases fit TRBD1. CDR1 is KGHSH and CDR2 is LQKENI in the germline V gene. CDR3 length: 15 residues. The V segment lost 3 bases and the J segment 8 bases; nucleotides outside the gene matches: 11. CDR3 DNA: TGTGCCAGCTCACCCACGAGGACAGGGCCCTTGGGCTACACCTTC. Residues: CASSPTRTGPLGYTF.

The chain has TRBV30 and TRBJ1-6; TRBD1 agrees at 9 bases. The CDR3 has 17 amino acids. The V gene's germline CDR1 is GTSNPN and CDR2 SVGIG (reference sequence). Trimming took 0 bases from V and 6 from J; bases not matched to a gene: 9. The CDR3 here is CAWSVPRTGAGNSPLHF. The CDR3 DNA reads as TGTGCCTGGAGTGTTCCCCGGACAGGGGCAGGTAATTCACCCCTCCACTTT.